This T cell receptor beta chain was observed in a study of PD-L1 blockade in urothelial cancer. Study background: Most patients, about 85% of the 29, were males with bladder-origin cancer. Patients' histories included 0 to 3 prior chemotherapy regimens. The median number of T cells present in blood samples was fewer than 150,000.

The CDR3 has 14 amino acids. Trimming cost V 3 bases and J 2 bases; bases outside gene matches: 3. From germline, CDR1 is SGHNT and CDR2 YYREEE (reference sequence). Assay: immunoSEQ multiplex PCR; the TCRdb copy retains only in-frame clones and omits some. The sample holds approximately 80,000 clones, over 80% seen once. V gene TRBV5-4 combines with J gene TRBJ2-5; 8 nucleotides match TRBD1. The sequences come from PBMCs, collected around atezolizumab (anti-PD-L1) treatment. This TCR came from a man between 65 and 79 years old with urothelial cancer. This CDR3 reads CASSSTGGQETQYF. DNA of the CDR3: TGTGCCAGCAGCTCTACAGGGGGTCAAGAGACCCAGTACTTC.